This TCR beta chain came from a study of blood T cell repertoires in COVID-19. The overall study: The cDNA or gDNA used as material had been derived from T cells, B-cell-depleted T cells, or PBMCs.

Only in-frame clones appear in the TCRdb table, and some are missing; sequencing was by immunoSEQ multiplex PCR. The repertoire holds about 190,000 clones, with 88% as singletons. Looked up from germline, CDR1 is SQVTM and CDR2 is ANQGSEA. V shed 0 bases, J shed 2 bases, and the junction held 13 bases outside the gene matches. The CDR3 runs to 20 residues. This TCR was sampled from a man between 18 and 35 years old with active or convalescent COVID-19. The genes are TRBV29-1 and TRBJ2-3; 14 bases line up with TRBD2. The sample was peripheral blood. The CDR3 here is CSVEDRAGTSGRGVTDTQYF. The CDR3 coding sequence is TGCAGCGTTGAAGATCGAGCCGGGACTAGCGGGAGAGGAGTCACAGATACGCAGTATTTT.